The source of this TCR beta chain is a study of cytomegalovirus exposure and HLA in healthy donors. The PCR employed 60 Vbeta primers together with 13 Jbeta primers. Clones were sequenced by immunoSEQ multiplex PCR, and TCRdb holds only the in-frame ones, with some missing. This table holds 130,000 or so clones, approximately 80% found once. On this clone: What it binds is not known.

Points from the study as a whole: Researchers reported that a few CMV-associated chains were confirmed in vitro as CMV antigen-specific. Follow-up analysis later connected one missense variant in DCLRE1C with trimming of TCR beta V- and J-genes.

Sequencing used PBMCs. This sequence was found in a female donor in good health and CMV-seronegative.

CDR3 loop: CASSPLRGGNHEQYF. Written as DNA, the CDR3 is TGTGCCAGCTCACCACTGCGGGGGGGGAACCACGAGCAGTACTTC. The V gene is TRBV18, the J gene TRBJ2-7, with 9 bases that match TRBD2. The J segment lost 5 bases and the V segment lost 1 base, leaving 6 bases of the junction unmatched. Germline V CDR1 and CDR2: KGHSH, LQKENI. The length of the CDR3 is 15 residues.